Below, one T cell receptor beta chain is given with its context. The antigen remains undetermined. Germline trimming cut 0 bases from V and 6 bases from J; bases unmatched to any gene: 8. The germline V gene encodes CDR1 SGHAT and CDR2 FQNNGV. The CDR3 runs 17 residues. This sample stems from a study of tumor-infiltrating lymphocytes in primary liver carcinoma. Overall study: Patients, male and female, were 30 to 69 years old.

Findings and caveats of the study: The proportion of top clones found throughout all five tumor regions was only about 7-24%.

Unsorted bulk tissue (20-30 mg) underwent RNA and DNA co-extraction. From approximately 0.5 ug of total RNA, TCR beta-specific cDNA was reverse-transcribed using a constant-region primer. Slightly modified ARM-PCR with three nested multiplex PCR rounds yielded TCR beta libraries. Running roughly 10 cycles apiece, the first two PCR rounds relied on TRBV1-TRBV30 forward primers together with a C-beta reverse primer. Via MiXCR, TCRdb re-called the multiplex PCR reads, giving one row per CDR3 protein. Here the sample spans fewer than 70,000 distinct CDR3 sequences, approximately 70% being singletons. The chain carries TRBV11-2 and TRBJ2-1; 10 bases align to TRBD2. Input material: liver tumor tissue from sampling region 2. The subset here: tumor region T2, inferior pole. The sequence came from a man in his forties with primary liver carcinoma and hepatitis B virus infection. CDR3 bases: TGTGCCAGCAGCTTAGAGCTCCTAGCGGGAGTGGTCAATGAGCAGTTCTTC. Translation gives CASSLELLAGVVNEQFF.